This TCR beta chain was sequenced during a study of beta chain features in type 1 diabetes. Overall study: The study found patients and healthy donors alike in age, gender and cell yields.

The CDR3 is made up of 14 amino acids. Trimming at V came to 7 bases and at J to 2 bases, leaving 5 bases not matched to a gene. Looked up from germline, CDR1 is SNHLY and CDR2 is FYNNEI. Findings and caveats of the study: For patients, the naive, central memory and Treg TCRB repertoires appeared more alike than for healthy donors. Within each of all four CD4+ subsets, Type 1 diabetes patients had TCRB CDR3s that were moderately but significantly shorter.

As every portion of the isolated RNA was reverse transcribed, the sequencing read expressed TCRB transcripts. Around 3.9 million reads on average were seen across naive, central memory and regulatory T cell samples. Assay: immunoSEQ multiplex PCR; the TCRdb copy retains only in-frame clones and omits some. The sample shows 300,000 to 350,000 clones, approximately 13% of them seen only once. Isolation of CD4+ naive, central memory, regulatory and stem cell-like memory cells was achieved by sorting via CD45RO/CCR7/CD25/CD127/CD95/CD27. A note on this clone: Its antigen is unidentified.

The rearrangement links TRBV2 to TRBJ2-3; 8 bases map to TRBD2. The TCR comes from a woman aged 18 to 35 with type 1 diabetes. Input material: naive CD4+ T cells from blood. The CDR3 region has the DNA TGTGCCAGCATCAGGACTAGCAACACAGATACGCAGTATTTT. Translated, it gives CASIRTSNTDTQYF.